The 30 T cell receptor beta chains given below trace back to one sample, sequenced in a study of beta chain features in type 1 diabetes. Sequenced material consisted of expressed TCRB transcripts (all of the isolated RNA was reverse transcribed). Data came from immunoSEQ multiplex PCR; TCRdb stores just in-frame clones and leaves some out. The repertoire holds just under 150,000 clones, with 8% to 13% as singletons. The sample was naive CD4+ T cells from blood. These receptor sequences come from a man younger than 35 in good health.

This clone has a handful of counts. The chain couples TRBV6-5 to TRBJ1-4, with D perhaps matching TRBD1 (5 bases). Per the germline V gene, CDR1 is MNHEY and CDR2 is SVGAGI. V shed 0 bases and J shed 7 bases, with 12 bases lying between them. CDR3 size: 15 residues. The CDR3 region has the DNA TGTGCCAGCAGTTACTCGCGGAGGGGTGTTGAAAAACTGTTTTTT. Translation gives CASSYSRRGVEKLFF.

This clone was recorded a few times. This chain connects TRBV5-4 to TRBJ1-2, with 8 bases aligning to TRBD1. This CDR3 is built from 13 residues. Germline V gene sequence: CDR1 SGHNT, CDR2 YYREEE (reference sequence). Losses at the gene ends were 2 bases for V and 7 bases for J; bases not matched to a gene: 4. The CDR3: CASSFGQGPGYTF. The CDR3 DNA sequence: TGTGCCAGCAGCTTCGGACAGGGCCCTGGCTACACCTTC.

This clone has a handful of counts. V is TRBV7-2 and J is TRBJ2-2; 13 nucleotides match TRBD2. Germline V gives CDR1 SGHTA, CDR2 FQGNSA. Trimming cost V 5 bases and J 0 bases; bases outside gene matches: 6. The CDR3 is made up of 18 amino acids. CDR3 amino acids: CASSARLAGGTNTGELFF. In DNA form, the CDR3 reads TGTGCCAGCAGCGCTCGACTAGCGGGGGGCACGAACACCGGGGAGCTGTTTTTT. Drawing the rest from reference TRBV7-2 and TRBJ2-2, the complete variable domain is GAGVSQSPSNKVTEKGKDVELRCDPISGHTALYWYRQSLGQGLEFLIYFQGNSAPDKSGLPSDRFSAERTGGSVSTLTIQRTQQEDSAVYLCASSARLAGGTNTGELFFGEGSRLTVL.

This clone has only a few counts. V gene TRBV7-2 combines with J gene TRBJ1-2; D is unresolved. Trimming removed 1 base from V and 3 bases from J, with 9 bases in between. Germline V CDR1 and CDR2: SGHTA, FQGNSA. The CDR3 is 14 amino acids. The CDR3 region is CASSLGPGDYGYTF. The CDR3 nucleotides are TGTGCCAGCAGCTTAGGACCGGGAGACTATGGCTACACCTTC.

This CDR3 reads CASSLETGAGELFF. CDR3 DNA: TGTGCCAGCAGCCTCGAAACGGGGGCCGGGGAGCTGTTTTTT. The chain couples TRBV7-6 to TRBJ2-2; TRBD2 might be the D (6 bases). This CDR3 comprises 14 residues. V lost 5 bases to trimming and J lost 6 bases, with 13 bases between them. Germline V gene lookup returns CDR1 SGHVS and CDR2 FNYEAQ. The full variable domain, its missing parts supplied by reference TRBV7-6 and TRBJ2-2, is GAGVSQSPRYKVTKRGQDVALRCDPISGHVSLYWYRQALGQGPEFLTYFNYEAQQDKSGLPNDRFSAERPEGSISTLTIQRTEQRDSAMYRCASSLETGAGELFFGEGSRLTVL.

The V gene is TRBV21-1, the J gene TRBJ2-1; the table calls TRBD2, which could not be checked here. TRBV21-1 counts as a pseudogene. The CDR3 contains 14 residues. The CDR3 region is CASSKGRGRNEQFF. Here the CDR3 DNA reads TGTGCCAGCAGCAAAGGGAGGGGCCGGAATGAGCAGTTCTTC.

This clone was recorded a few times. CDR3 loop: CASRGAISDEKLFF. CDR3 bases: TGTGCCAGCAGAGGGGCAATTTCGGATGAAAAACTGTTTTTT. The chain uses TRBV6-1 and TRBJ1-4; D is perhaps TRBD1 (5 bases). The CDR3 totals 14 residues. Per germline, CDR1 MNHNS and CDR2 SASEGT. Trimming pared 6 bases from V and 6 bases from J, leaving 14 bases between.

This sequence joins TRBV30 and TRBJ2-5; 8 nucleotides match TRBD2. With V trimmed by 2 bases and J by 6 bases, 11 bases remained unmatched. This CDR3 contains 15 residues. Per the germline V gene, CDR1 is GTSNPN and CDR2 is SVGIG (reference sequence). The CDR3 nucleotides are TGTGCCTGGAGTACCCTCCTAGCGGGTGCAAAGACCCAGTACTTC. As protein: CAWSTLLAGAKTQYF.

The table lists this clone with a few counts. The chain recombines TRBV30 with TRBJ1-2; D is possibly TRBD1 (5 bases). Germline CDR1 is GTSNPN and CDR2 is SVGIG (reference sequence). This CDR3 region has 15 residues. The ends were cut back, 0 bases at V and 5 bases at J, with 16 bases in the middle. The CDR3 bases are TGTGCCTGGAGTGTACGGAGGCCTCGGGGGTATGGCTACACCTTC. Amino acid sequence: CAWSVRRPRGYGYTF. Based on the CDR3 plus reference TRBV30 and TRBJ1-2, the full variable domain is SQTIHQWPATLVQPVGSPLSLECTVEGTSNPNLYWYRQAAGRGLQLLFYSVGIGQISSEVPQNLSASRPQDRQFILSSKKLLLSDSGFYLCAWSVRRPRGYGYTFGSGTRLTVV.

This clone was detected only a few times. V gene TRBV4-1 combines with J gene TRBJ2-2, with D possibly matching TRBD1 (5 bases). Germline V gene lookup returns CDR1 MGHRA and CDR2 YSYEKL. CDR3 length: 16 residues. Trimming shortened V by 0 bases and J by 5 bases, and 13 bases separated the two germline ends. The CDR3 loop is CASSQDPGYGTGELFF. The CDR3 bases are TGCGCCAGCAGCCAAGATCCAGGGTACGGGACCGGGGAGCTGTTTTTT.

The chain links TRBV13 to TRBJ2-3; D perhaps matches TRBD2 (7 bases). Germline CDR1 reads PRHDT; CDR2 reads FYEKMQ (reference sequence). This CDR3 comprises 16 residues. V lost 5 bases, J lost 3 bases, and 18 bases lay in between. The CDR3 is CASSGRGTGTTDTQYF. The CDR3 coding sequence is TGTGCCAGCAGCGGGAGGGGGACTGGGACAACAGATACGCAGTATTTT.

The chain recombines TRBV4-1 with TRBJ2-2, with 7 bases lining up with TRBD1. From germline, CDR1 is MGHRA and CDR2 YSYEKL. The CDR3 consists of 13 residues. The V gene end was trimmed by 2 bases and the J gene end by 6 bases; junction bases not matched to a gene: 0. In DNA, the CDR3 is TGCGCCAGCAGCCAACAGGGGGCCGGGGAGCTGTTTTTT. Translating gives CASSQQGAGELFF.

The V call is TRBV29-1, the J call TRBJ2-3; possibly TRBD2 for D (6 bases). V shed 3 bases and J shed 0 bases, with 10 bases lying between them. This CDR3 is 14 amino acids long. Germline assignment: CDR1 SQVTM and CDR2 ANQGSEA. CDR3: CSVDLATSTDTQYF. The CDR3 bases are TGCAGCGTTGACCTAGCGACTAGCACAGATACGCAGTATTTT.

This clone was counted ten times or more. This rearrangement joins TRBV29-1 to TRBJ1-1; unclear D gene. The CDR3 spans 13 residues. With 4 bases removed from V and 0 bases from J, the gap between germline ends came to 9 bases. Per the germline V gene, CDR1 is SQVTM and CDR2 is ANQGSEA. The CDR3 DNA reads as TGCAGCGTTGGTTCGGGTATGAACACTGAAGCTTTCTTT. It translates to CSVGSGMNTEAFF.

This clone appeared a few times. This sequence joins TRBV19 and TRBJ2-3, with D possibly matching TRBD1 (5 bases). Germline assignment: CDR1 LNHDA and CDR2 SQIVND (reference sequence). The CDR3 contains 17 residues. With 4 bases removed from V and 1 base from J, the gap between germline ends came to 18 bases. The DNA for the CDR3 is TGTGCCAGTAGTACCCCTTCAAGACAGACGCGCACAGATACGCAGTATTTT. This sequence encodes CASSTPSRQTRTDTQYF.

There are a few counts of this clone. The chain has TRBV15 and TRBJ1-2; D gene ambiguous. The CDR3 length is 14 residues. V was shortened by 5 bases and J by 1 base, with 11 bases between the two germline ends. Per the germline V gene, CDR1 is LNHNV and CDR2 is YYDKDF (reference sequence). The CDR3 DNA follows: TGTGCCACCAGCCGGATGAGGGATAACTATGGCTACACCTTC. This gives the protein CATSRMRDNYGYTF.

This clone showed up just a few times. This chain connects TRBV13 to TRBJ1-5; 10 bases are shared with TRBD1. With 4 bases clipped from V and 2 bases from J, the junction kept 8 bases outside the gene matches. The CDR3 spans 17 residues. CDR1 and CDR2 from the germline V gene are PRHDT and FYEKMQ (reference sequence). CDR3 bases: TGTGCCAGCAGCTATTCGCTGGGGACAGGGGGCAATCAGCCCCAGCATTTT. It is translated as CASSYSLGTGGNQPQHF.

The rearrangement joins TRBV11-2 to TRBJ2-5; TRBD1 matches at 9 bases. CDR3 length: 12 amino acids. CDR1 and CDR2 (germline): SGHAT, FQNNGV. The V and J ends lost 5 bases and 5 bases, in that order; junction bases with no gene match: 0. The CDR3: CASSDRGETQYF. The CDR3 DNA reads as TGTGCCAGCAGCGACAGGGGGGAGACCCAGTACTTC.

This clone turned up a few times. The gene calls are TRBV9 and TRBJ2-5, with 14 bases identical to TRBD2. This CDR3 is 15 amino acids long. Looked up from germline, CDR1 is SGDLS and CDR2 is YYNGEE. V lost 3 bases and J lost 4; bases outside the gene matches: 2. CDR3 in amino acids: CASSAGLAGGETQYF. The CDR3 nucleotides read TGTGCCAGCAGCGCCGGACTAGCGGGGGGAGAGACCCAGTACTTC.

The V call is TRBV6-5, the J call TRBJ1-6, with D unresolved. Per germline, CDR1 MNHEY and CDR2 SVGAGI. V lost 2 bases to trimming and J lost 1 base, with 9 bases between them. This CDR3 is 16 amino acids long. CDR3 bases: TGTGCCAGCAGTTACGGTCAGGTATCCTATAATTCACCCCTCCACTTT. It is translated as CASSYGQVSYNSPLHF.

The sample holds a few counts of this clone. The gene calls are TRBV30 and TRBJ2-3, with TRBD1 matching over 7 bases. This CDR3 is built from 15 residues. The J segment lost 0 bases and the V segment lost 0 bases, leaving 3 bases of the junction unmatched. Per the germline V gene, CDR1 is GTSNPN and CDR2 is SVGIG (reference sequence). CDR3 sequence reads: CAWSVGTASTDTQYF. The CDR3 bases are TGTGCCTGGAGTGTAGGGACAGCTAGCACAGATACGCAGTATTTT.

This clone was seen a few times. This chain uses TRBV11-2 with TRBJ2-3; 8 nucleotides agree with TRBD2. The CDR3 contains 16 residues. Trimming removed 1 base from V and 2 bases from J; junction bases left unmatched: 5. Germline V gives CDR1 SGHAT, CDR2 FQNNGV. The CDR3 spells CASSLGRGGNTDTQYF. The CDR3, as DNA: TGTGCCAGCAGCTTAGGTCGCGGGGGGAACACAGATACGCAGTATTTT.

This chain connects TRBV5-1 to TRBJ2-2; 11 nucleotides align to TRBD2. This CDR3 comprises 16 residues. Trimming took 5 bases from V and 1 from J; bases not matched to a gene: 4. The germline CDR1 and CDR2 sequences are SGHRS and YFSETQ. The CDR3, as DNA: TGCGCCAGCAGGCCTCTAGCGGGGGGGAACACCGGGGAGCTGTTTTTT. This encodes CASRPLAGGNTGELFF.

This sequence joins TRBV19 and TRBJ1-2, with 7 bases matching TRBD1. After removal of 6 bases from V and 3 bases from J, the junction contained 7 bases not matched to a gene. Germline CDR1 reads LNHDA; CDR2 reads SQIVND (reference sequence). The CDR3 has 14 residues. This chain's CDR3 is CASRVDTGDYGYTF. CDR3 in DNA: TGTGCCAGTAGGGTAGACACAGGGGACTATGGCTACACCTTC. Filled out from reference TRBV19 and TRBJ1-2, the complete variable domain reads DGGITQSPKYLFRKEGQNVTLSCEQNLNHDAMYWYRQDPGQGLRLIYYSQIVNDFQKGDIAEGYSVSREKKESFPLTVTSAQKNPTAFYLCASRVDTGDYGYTFGSGTRLTVV.

The sample holds a few counts of this clone. This chain joins TRBV29-1 and TRBJ1-4; TRBD1 matches 8 bases. Looked up from germline, CDR1 is SQVTM and CDR2 is ANQGSEA. Unmatched junction bases numbered 2, after V lost 4 bases and J lost 7 bases. CDR3 length: 12 residues. The CDR3 region is CSVVQGGEKLFF. CDR3 bases: TGCAGCGTTGTACAGGGGGGTGAAAAACTGTTTTTT.

This clone came up a few times. This chain uses TRBV5-1 with TRBJ2-3; tentative D call: TRBD2 (6 bases). The CDR3 totals 15 residues. Germline V CDR1 and CDR2: SGHRS, YFSETQ. Trimming cost V 0 bases and J 3 bases, with 11 bases left between them. CDR3 nucleotide sequence: TGCGCCAGCAGCTTGGCCGGGGGTGAAACAGATACGCAGTATTTT. Translated, it gives CASSLAGGETDTQYF.

The V gene is TRBV6-5, the J gene TRBJ2-2; TRBD2 matches 9 bases. The CDR3 spans 14 residues. V was pared by 6 bases and J by 8 bases, with 7 bases of the junction left unmatched. From germline, CDR1 is MNHEY and CDR2 SVGAGI. CDR3 amino acids: CASRPGTSNGELFF. The CDR3 nucleotides are TGTGCCAGCAGGCCCGGGACTAGCAATGGGGAGCTGTTTTTT.

The chain combines TRBV27 with TRBJ1-6, with unresolved D. The germline gives CDR1 MNHEY, CDR2 SMNVEV (reference sequence). Trimming shortened V by 6 bases and J by 0 bases, and 15 bases separated the two germline ends. The CDR3 is 17 residues long. This CDR3 is CASSIGITSSYNSPLHF. The CDR3 nucleotides read TGTGCCAGCAGCATAGGGATAACTAGCTCCTATAATTCACCCCTCCACTTT.

V gene TRBV18 combines with J gene TRBJ1-2; a weak D match, TRBD1 (5 bases). Deletions cut 3 bases from V and 4 bases from J, with 12 bases between. This CDR3 contains 14 residues. Germline V gives CDR1 KGHSH, CDR2 LQKENI. The CDR3 DNA reads as TGTGCCAGCTCACCTTCCGGGACTCGCTATGGCTACACCTTC. Translated: CASSPSGTRYGYTF.

This clone turned up a few times. The gene calls are TRBV7-2 and TRBJ2-7; 12 bases align to TRBD2. The J call may be mistaken, given a closer DNA end match to TRBJ2-5. The CDR3 spans 16 residues. CDR1 is SGHTA, CDR2 FQGNSA, per germline. The CDR3 DNA reads TGTGCCAGCAGCAAGAGACTAGCGGGGGTACAAGAGACCCAGTACTTC. Its translation is CASSKRLAGVQETQYF.